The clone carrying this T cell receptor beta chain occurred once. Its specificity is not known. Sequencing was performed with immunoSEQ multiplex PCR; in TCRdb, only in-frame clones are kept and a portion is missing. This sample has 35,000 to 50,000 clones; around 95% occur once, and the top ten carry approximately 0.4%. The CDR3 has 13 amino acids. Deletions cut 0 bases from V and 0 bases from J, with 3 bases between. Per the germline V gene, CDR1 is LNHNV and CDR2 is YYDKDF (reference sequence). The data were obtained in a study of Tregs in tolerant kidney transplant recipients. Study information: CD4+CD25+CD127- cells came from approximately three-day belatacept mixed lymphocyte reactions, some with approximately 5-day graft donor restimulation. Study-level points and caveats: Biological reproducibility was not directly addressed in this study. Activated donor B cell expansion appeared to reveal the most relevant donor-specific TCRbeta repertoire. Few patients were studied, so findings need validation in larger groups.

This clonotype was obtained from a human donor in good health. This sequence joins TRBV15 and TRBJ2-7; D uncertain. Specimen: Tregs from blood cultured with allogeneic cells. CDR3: CATSRDPSYEQYF. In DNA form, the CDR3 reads TGTGCCACCAGCAGAGATCCCTCCTACGAGCAGTACTTC.